This record covers a single TCR beta chain. Its recognized antigen is unknown. There are no base qualities to consult, and no much larger clone falls within one base. The data belong to a study of cytotoxic CD8 clonotypes in ibrutinib-treated CLL (dated by TCRdb to about 2021). Context from the whole study: In this cohort, approximately 15 patients were treatment-naive and about a dozen were relapsed/refractory, while some 18 had unmutated IGHV. Every remission and progressive disease sample was obtained while ibrutinib was still being received by the patients. Of the 90 or so people in the trial, approximately 26 had longitudinal samples available. Cryopreserved peripheral blood mononuclear cells were obtained before treatment, at response, and at either sustained remission or disease progression. On average, each sample yielded around 230,000 productive templates and tens of thousands of productive rearrangements. Response samples were taken after a median of roughly eleven months on treatment, ranging from about 6 to 40 months. Partial responses were observed in around 25 patients and complete responses in 2; after a median follow-up of around 68 months, remission was maintained in 14 patients and progression was observed in about twelve.

The goal of deep resolution MiSeq sequencing was a depth between 1 in 1 million and 1 in 200,000 T cells, and coverage averaged 10x per clonotype. TCR beta libraries were generated with the immunoSEQ hsTCRB Kit. Per the original workflow: The data were analyzed with ImmunoSEQ Analyzer and ImmunoSEQ Data Assistant, and V, D and J gene assignments followed IMGT definitions. Clonality, which ranges from 0 to 1, was calculated by subtracting the normalized Shannon entropy of productive rearrangement frequencies from one. Public clonotype analysis was restricted to overrepresented clonotypes comprising at least 0.05% of each patient's repertoire. Thirteen age-matched healthy donor repertoires from immuneACCESS served as clonality controls. Entries here come from immuneACCESS through TCRdb and include only in-frame sequences with V and J called. Some clones fail to appear in such tables; in the studies checked, an unresolved V gene covers under half of the shortfall, and the cause of the remainder is unknown. V and J calls and clone size come straight from that table; D and trimming were deduced from the DNA. The sample table records approximately 47,000 clones; around 60% of these occur just once. The ten most abundant clones make up roughly a quarter of the sample.

Points the paper makes about the study in general: At ibrutinib response clonality went up, during sustained remission it held steady, and at progression it dropped back toward baseline. Sampling times were not matched between sustained-remission and progressing patients, and lymph node repertoires were not studied. Public clonotypes were rare and either shrank or stayed stable during treatment, and the rise in clonality at ibrutinib response reflected expansion of private clonotypes. At baseline, clonality was higher than in age-matched healthy donors and showed a strong correlation with circulating CD8+ T-cell counts.

V loses 3 bases, J loses 10 bases, and the germline ends lie 15 bases apart. The CDR3 has 13 amino acids, counting the end cysteine and phenylalanine. CDR3 DNA only is kept here, 39 bases in frame from base 1. The germline V gene provides CDR1 MDHEN and CDR2 SYDVKM. The sample's time point, from its label and the paper: approximately 25 months on ibrutinib. For TCR beta library preparation, roughly 2 micrograms of genomic DNA was extracted from cryopreserved PBMCs. Longitudinal blood samples from CLL patients on ibrutinib monotherapy were analyzed using high-throughput TCR beta sequencing. The patients took part in an open-label, single-center phase 2 trial of ibrutinib monotherapy.

The sequence was obtained from a human donor with chronic lymphocytic leukemia. The material was PBMCs, obtained after 24 months of ibrutinib treatment. Recombination connected TRBV28 to TRBJ1-1; the D gene cannot be resolved reliably. The CDR3 protein sequence reads: CASSFGRFAGAFF. The nucleotide sequence reads as follows: TGTGCCAGCAGTTTCGGGAGATTCGCGGGAGCTTTCTTT.